This T cell receptor beta chain was sequenced during a study of blood T cell dynamics during melanoma immunotherapy. Each bulk PBMC sample had roughly 400 ng DNA loaded. Sequencing used immunoSEQ multiplex PCR; TCRdb keeps in-frame clones, though not all of them. The sample includes tens of thousands of clones, roughly 89% of them seen just once. The time point denotes: pre-treatment baseline. Patients with prior systemic cancer treatment, concomitant immunosuppressants, or other active malignancies were excluded. Deletions cut 1 base from V and 7 bases from J, with 13 bases between. This CDR3 has 14 residues.

The chain joins TRBV23-1 to TRBJ2-5; D may be TRBD1 (5 bases). TRBV23-1 counts as an open reading frame of uncertain function. The receptor was derived from a human donor with melanoma. Sequenced material: blood, taken from a patient treated with checkpoint blockade. The CDR3 region is CASSQWGPPGTQYF. The CDR3 nucleotides are TGCGCCAGCAGTCAATGGGGCCCCCCCGGGACCCAGTACTTC.